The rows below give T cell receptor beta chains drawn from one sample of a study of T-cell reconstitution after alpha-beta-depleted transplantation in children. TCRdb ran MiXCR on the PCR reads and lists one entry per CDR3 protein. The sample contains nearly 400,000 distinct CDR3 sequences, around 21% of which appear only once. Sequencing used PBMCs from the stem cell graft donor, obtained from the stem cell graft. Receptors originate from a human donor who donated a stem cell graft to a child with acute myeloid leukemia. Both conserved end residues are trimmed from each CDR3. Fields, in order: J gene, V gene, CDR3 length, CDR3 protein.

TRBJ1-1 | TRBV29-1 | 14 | SVHKRGSEVSTEAF
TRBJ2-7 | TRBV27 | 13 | ASSSSGRRTYEQY
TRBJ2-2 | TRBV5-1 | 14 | ASSRGTSRNTGELF
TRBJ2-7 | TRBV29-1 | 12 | SVGGTGGSYEQY
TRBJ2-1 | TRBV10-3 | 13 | AISEQQGGSNEQF
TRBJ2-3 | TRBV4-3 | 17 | ASSQERESSGKGADTQY
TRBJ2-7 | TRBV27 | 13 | ASSSRVSGGYEQY
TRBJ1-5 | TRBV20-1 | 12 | SAERDRGSQPQH
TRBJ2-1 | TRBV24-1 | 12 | ATSDTTAGNEQF
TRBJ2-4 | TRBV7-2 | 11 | ASSFGRESIQY
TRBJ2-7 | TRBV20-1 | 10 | SAPGQSYEQY
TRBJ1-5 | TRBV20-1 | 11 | SARADWSGPQH
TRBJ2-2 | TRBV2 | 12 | ASSFKTDTGELF